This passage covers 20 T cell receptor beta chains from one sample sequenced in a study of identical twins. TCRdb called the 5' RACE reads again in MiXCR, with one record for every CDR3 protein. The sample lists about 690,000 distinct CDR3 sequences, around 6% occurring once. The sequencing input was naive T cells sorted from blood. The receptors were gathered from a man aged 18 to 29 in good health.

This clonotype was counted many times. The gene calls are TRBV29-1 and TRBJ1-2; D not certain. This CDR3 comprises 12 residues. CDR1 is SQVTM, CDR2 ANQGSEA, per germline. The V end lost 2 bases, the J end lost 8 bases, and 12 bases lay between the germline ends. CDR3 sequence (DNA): TGCAGCGTTGAAATACTCCAGCAAGGCTACACCTTC. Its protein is CSVEILQQGYTF.

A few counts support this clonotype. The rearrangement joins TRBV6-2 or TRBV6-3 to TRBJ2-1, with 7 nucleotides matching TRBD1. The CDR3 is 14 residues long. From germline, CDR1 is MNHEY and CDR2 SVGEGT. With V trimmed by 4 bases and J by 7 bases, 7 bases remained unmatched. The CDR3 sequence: CASSFRQGSNEQFF. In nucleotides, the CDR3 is TGTGCCAGCAGTTTCCGACAGGGTTCTAATGAGCAGTTCTTC.

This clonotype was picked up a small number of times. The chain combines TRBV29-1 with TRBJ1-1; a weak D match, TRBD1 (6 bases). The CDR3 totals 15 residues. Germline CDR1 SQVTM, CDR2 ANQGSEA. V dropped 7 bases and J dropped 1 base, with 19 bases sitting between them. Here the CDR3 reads CSARAAGHPNTEAFF. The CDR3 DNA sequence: TGCAGCGCACGAGCGGCGGGACACCCGAACACTGAAGCTTTCTTT.

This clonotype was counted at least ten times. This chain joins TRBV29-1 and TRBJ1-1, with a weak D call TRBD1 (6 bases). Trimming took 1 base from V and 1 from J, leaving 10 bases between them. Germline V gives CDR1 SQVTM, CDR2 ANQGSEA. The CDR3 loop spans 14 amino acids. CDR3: CSVEAQTGNTEAFF. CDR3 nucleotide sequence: TGCAGCGTTGAAGCCCAGACAGGGAACACTGAAGCTTTCTTT.

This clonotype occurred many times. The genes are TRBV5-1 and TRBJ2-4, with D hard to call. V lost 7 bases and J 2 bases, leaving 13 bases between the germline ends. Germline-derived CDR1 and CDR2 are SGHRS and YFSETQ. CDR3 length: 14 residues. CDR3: CASASGASKNIQYF. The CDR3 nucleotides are TGCGCCAGCGCGTCTGGCGCTTCCAAAAACATTCAGTACTTC.

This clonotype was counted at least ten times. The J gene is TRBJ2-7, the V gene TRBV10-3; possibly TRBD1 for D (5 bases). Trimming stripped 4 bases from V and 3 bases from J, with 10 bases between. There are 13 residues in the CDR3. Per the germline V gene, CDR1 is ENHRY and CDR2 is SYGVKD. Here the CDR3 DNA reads TGTGCCATCAGTGCAGGGTTGGACTACGAGCAGTACTTC. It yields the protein CAISAGLDYEQYF.

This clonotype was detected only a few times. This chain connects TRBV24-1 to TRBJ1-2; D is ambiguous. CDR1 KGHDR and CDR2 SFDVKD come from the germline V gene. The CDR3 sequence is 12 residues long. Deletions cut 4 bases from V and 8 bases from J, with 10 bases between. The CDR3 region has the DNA TGTGCCACCAGTGACGCTCTCCGCGGCTACACCTTC. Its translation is CATSDALRGYTF.

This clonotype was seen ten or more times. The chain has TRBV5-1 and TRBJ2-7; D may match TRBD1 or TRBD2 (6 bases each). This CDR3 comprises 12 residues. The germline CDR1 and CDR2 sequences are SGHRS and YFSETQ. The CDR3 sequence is CASSLEGHRQYV. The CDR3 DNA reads TGCGCCAGCAGTTTGGAGGGACACCGGCAGTACGTC.

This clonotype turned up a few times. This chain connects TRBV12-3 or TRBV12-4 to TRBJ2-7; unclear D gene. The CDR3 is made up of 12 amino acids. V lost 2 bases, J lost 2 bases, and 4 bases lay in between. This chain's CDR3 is CASSLSTYEQYV. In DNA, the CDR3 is TGTGCCAGCAGTTTATCTACCTACGAGCAGTACGTC.

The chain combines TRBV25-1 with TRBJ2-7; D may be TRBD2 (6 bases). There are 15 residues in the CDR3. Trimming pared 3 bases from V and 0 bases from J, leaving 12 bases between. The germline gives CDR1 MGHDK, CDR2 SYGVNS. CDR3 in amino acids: CASSDLGGLSYEQYF. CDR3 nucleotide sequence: TGTGCCAGCAGTGACCTTGGGGGACTCTCCTACGAGCAGTACTTC.

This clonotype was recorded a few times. CDR3 sequence (DNA): TGTGCCAGCAGCCCTGCCCTTGGGATCCGGGAGCCCCAGCATTTT. This encodes CASSPALGIREPQHF. The chain employs TRBV12-3 or TRBV12-4 and TRBJ1-5; D is uncertain. V was clipped by 6 bases and J by 8 bases, with 20 bases between them. The CDR3 runs to 15 residues.

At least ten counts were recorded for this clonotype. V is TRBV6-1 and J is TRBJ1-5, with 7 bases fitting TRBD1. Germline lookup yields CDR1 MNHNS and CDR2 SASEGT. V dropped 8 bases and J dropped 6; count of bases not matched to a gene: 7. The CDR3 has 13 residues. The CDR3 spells CASATGEVQPQHF. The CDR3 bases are TGTGCCAGCGCAACAGGGGAAGTTCAGCCCCAGCATTTT.

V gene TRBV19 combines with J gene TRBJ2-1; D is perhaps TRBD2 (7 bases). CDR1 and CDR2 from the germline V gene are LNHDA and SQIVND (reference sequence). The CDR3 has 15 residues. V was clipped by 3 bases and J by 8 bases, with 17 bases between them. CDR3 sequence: CASSIRGEGRDEQFF. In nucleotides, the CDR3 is TGTGCCAGTAGTATTAGGGGGGAGGGCCGGGATGAGCAGTTCTTC.

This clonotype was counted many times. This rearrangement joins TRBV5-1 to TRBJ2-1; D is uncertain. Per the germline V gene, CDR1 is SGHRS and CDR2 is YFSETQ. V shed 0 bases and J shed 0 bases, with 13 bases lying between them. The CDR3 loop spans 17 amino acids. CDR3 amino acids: CASSLELLRSSYNEQFF. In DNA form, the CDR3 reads TGCGCCAGCAGCTTGGAACTCTTGAGGAGCTCCTACAATGAGCAGTTCTTC.

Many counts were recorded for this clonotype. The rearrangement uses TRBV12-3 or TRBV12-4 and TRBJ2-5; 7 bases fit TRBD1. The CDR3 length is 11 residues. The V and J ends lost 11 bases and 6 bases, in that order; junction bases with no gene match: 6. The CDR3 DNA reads TGTGCCGAGGGGGCGAGCAAGACCCAGTACTTC. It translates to CAEGASKTQYF.

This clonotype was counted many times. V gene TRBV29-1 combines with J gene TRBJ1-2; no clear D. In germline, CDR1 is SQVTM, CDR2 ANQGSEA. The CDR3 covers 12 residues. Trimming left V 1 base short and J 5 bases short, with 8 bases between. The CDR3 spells CSVEGAEYGYTF. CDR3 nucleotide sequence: TGCAGCGTTGAAGGGGCAGAATATGGCTACACCTTC.

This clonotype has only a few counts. The CDR3 loop reads CASTSLMRTQYF. CDR3 nucleotides: TGTGCCAGCACCTCCCTGATGCGTACGCAGTATTTT. The rearrangement links TRBV6-1 to TRBJ2-3; no clear D. This CDR3 is built from 12 residues. The V gene's germline CDR1 is MNHNS and CDR2 SASEGT. Trimming cost V 7 bases and J 8 bases, with 13 bases left between them.

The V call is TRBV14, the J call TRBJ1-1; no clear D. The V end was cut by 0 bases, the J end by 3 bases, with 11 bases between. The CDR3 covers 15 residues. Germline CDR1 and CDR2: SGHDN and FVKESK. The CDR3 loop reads CASSQDPDGYTEAFF. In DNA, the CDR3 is TGTGCCAGCAGCCAAGATCCCGACGGATACACTGAAGCTTTCTTT. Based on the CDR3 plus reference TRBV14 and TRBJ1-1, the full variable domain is EAGVTQFPSHSVIEKGQTVTLRCDPISGHDNLYWYRRVMGKEIKFLLHFVKESKQDESGMPNNRFLAERTGGTYSTLKVQPAELEDSGVYFCASSQDPDGYTEAFFGQGTRLTVV.

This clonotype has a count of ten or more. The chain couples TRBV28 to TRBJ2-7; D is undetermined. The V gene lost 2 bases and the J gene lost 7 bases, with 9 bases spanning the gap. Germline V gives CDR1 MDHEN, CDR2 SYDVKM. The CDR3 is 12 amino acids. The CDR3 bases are TGTGCCAGCAGTTTAAGGCGAACGGAGCAGTACTTC. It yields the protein CASSLRRTEQYF.

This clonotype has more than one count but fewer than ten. This CDR3 reads CASSLSGLHSYNEQFF. In nucleotides, the CDR3 is TGTGCCAGCAGTTTATCGGGACTACACTCCTACAATGAGCAGTTCTTC. The chain joins TRBV28 to TRBJ2-1; TRBD2 aligns across 7 bases. The CDR3 extends over 16 amino acids. The V segment lost 1 base and the J segment 0 bases; nucleotides outside the gene matches: 3. Germline lookup yields CDR1 MDHEN and CDR2 SYDVKM.